This is a list of T cell receptor beta chains from one sample in a study of cytomegalovirus exposure and HLA in healthy donors. Clones were sequenced by immunoSEQ multiplex PCR, and TCRdb holds only the in-frame ones, with some missing. The table shows around 100,000 clones, with 70% occurring only once. Specimen: PBMCs. The receptors originated from a man between 25 and 39 years old in good health and CMV-seropositive. Both conserved end residues are part of each CDR3. The order of the fields is clone size, D gene, J gene, V gene, CDR3 protein, CDR3 DNA. The D gene is left open where the match is weak. Size is stated for part of the rows, as once, few or many counts, or as a class when the clone is expanded.

abundance: .
d_gene: .
j_gene: TRBJ1-2
v_gene: TRBV9
CDR3aa: CASSVGQDYGYTF
CDR3nt: TGTGCCAGCAGCGTAGGGCAAGACTATGGCTACACCTTC

abundance: few
d_gene: .
j_gene: TRBJ1-4
v_gene: TRBV6-1
CDR3aa: CASSVQIANEKLFF
CDR3nt: TGTGCCAGCAGTGTACAGATAGCTAATGAAAAACTGTTTTTT

abundance: .
d_gene: .
j_gene: TRBJ2-3
v_gene: TRBV6-1
CDR3aa: CASSVDSSPPSTDTQYF
CDR3nt: TGTGCCAGCAGTGTCGACTCGAGTCCCCCGAGCACAGATACGCAGTATTTT

abundance: few
d_gene: TRBD2
j_gene: TRBJ2-3
v_gene: TRBV29-1
CDR3aa: CSVEDRHRGGRTDTQYF
CDR3nt: TGCAGCGTTGAAGATAGACACCGGGGGGGCCGCACAGATACGCAGTATTTT

abundance: once
d_gene: TRBD1
j_gene: TRBJ1-2
v_gene: TRBV9
CDR3aa: CASSVPLTGGSGYTF
CDR3nt: TGTGCCAGCAGCGTACCATTGACAGGGGGAAGTGGCTACACCTTC

abundance: few
d_gene: .
j_gene: TRBJ2-7
v_gene: TRBV27
CDR3aa: CASSYLDIPYEQYF
CDR3nt: TGTGCCAGCAGTTATCTTGACATTCCCTACGAGCAGTACTTC

abundance: .
d_gene: TRBD2
j_gene: TRBJ2-1
v_gene: TRBV30
CDR3aa: CAWSVNMGGYNEQFF
CDR3nt: TGTGCCTGGAGTGTGAATATGGGGGGGTACAATGAGCAGTTCTTC

abundance: .
d_gene: .
j_gene: TRBJ2-1
v_gene: TRBV9
CDR3aa: CASSVRGGPSSYNEQFF
CDR3nt: TGTGCCAGCAGCGTCCGAGGGGGTCCCAGCTCCTACAATGAGCAGTTCTTC

abundance: .
d_gene: TRBD1
j_gene: TRBJ1-4
v_gene: TRBV5-4
CDR3aa: CASSLTGGDEKLFF
CDR3nt: TGTGCCAGCAGCTTAACAGGGGGGGATGAAAAACTGTTTTTT

abundance: few
d_gene: TRBD2
j_gene: TRBJ2-1
v_gene: TRBV7-9
CDR3aa: CASSFGGRGDEQFF
CDR3nt: TGTGCCAGCAGCTTTGGCGGGAGGGGGGATGAGCAGTTCTTC

abundance: .
d_gene: .
j_gene: TRBJ1-5
v_gene: TRBV6-5
CDR3aa: CASTREVSQPQHF
CDR3nt: TGTGCCAGCACCAGGGAGGTCAGTCAGCCCCAGCATTTT

abundance: few
d_gene: .
j_gene: TRBJ2-7
v_gene: TRBV5-6
CDR3aa: CASSLVAANGYEQYF
CDR3nt: TGTGCCAGCAGCTTGGTAGCGGCGAACGGCTACGAGCAGTACTTC

abundance: .
d_gene: .
j_gene: TRBJ2-5
v_gene: TRBV7-8
CDR3aa: CASSTRGAVSRGETQYF
CDR3nt: TGTGCCAGCAGCACCCGGGGAGCGGTGTCAAGGGGGGAGACCCAGTACTTC

abundance: .
d_gene: TRBD2
j_gene: TRBJ2-5
v_gene: TRBV18
CDR3aa: CASSPPGLAVGETQYF
CDR3nt: TGTGCCAGCTCACCTCCGGGACTAGCGGTCGGAGAGACCCAGTACTTC

abundance: .
d_gene: TRBD1
j_gene: TRBJ2-3
v_gene: TRBV4-1
CDR3aa: CASSQVEGQGPTDTQYF
CDR3nt: TGCGCCAGCAGCCAAGTGGAAGGACAGGGCCCAACAGATACGCAGTATTTT

abundance: few
d_gene: .
j_gene: TRBJ2-1
v_gene: TRBV13
CDR3aa: CASSLTPGSYNEQFF
CDR3nt: TGTGCCAGCAGCCTCACCCCGGGGAGCTACAATGAGCAGTTCTTC

abundance: .
d_gene: .
j_gene: TRBJ1-1
v_gene: TRBV6-1
CDR3aa: CASSEGGTLNTEAFF
CDR3nt: TGTGCCAGCAGTGAAGGAGGGACATTAAACACTGAAGCTTTCTTT